This T cell receptor (beta chain) was sequenced during a study of identical twins. Every one of the donors was a healthy Caucasian. In regard to this clonotype: What it binds is unknown.

With 3 bases removed from V and 11 bases from J, the gap between germline ends came to 16 bases. CDR3 length: 14 residues. Germline assignment: CDR1 MNHEY and CDR2 SMNVEV (reference sequence). TCRdb re-analysed the 5' RACE reads in MiXCR, keeping a single row per CDR3 protein. The data hold 350,000 to 450,000 distinct CDR3 sequences, with around 18% observed a single time. Study-level findings and limits: Excess twin sharing in beta out-of-frame sequences was weaker. Shared out-of-frame alpha sequences (those common to twins) showed excess low generation probability.

The gene calls are TRBV27 and TRBJ1-4, with D perhaps matching TRBD1 (6 bases). This clonotype was obtained from a man aged 45-60 years in good health. Sequenced input: naive T cells sorted from blood. The CDR3 DNA reads TGTGCCAGCAGTTTGGTTGGGGAGGGACACAAACTGTTTTTT. It yields the protein CASSLVGEGHKLFF.